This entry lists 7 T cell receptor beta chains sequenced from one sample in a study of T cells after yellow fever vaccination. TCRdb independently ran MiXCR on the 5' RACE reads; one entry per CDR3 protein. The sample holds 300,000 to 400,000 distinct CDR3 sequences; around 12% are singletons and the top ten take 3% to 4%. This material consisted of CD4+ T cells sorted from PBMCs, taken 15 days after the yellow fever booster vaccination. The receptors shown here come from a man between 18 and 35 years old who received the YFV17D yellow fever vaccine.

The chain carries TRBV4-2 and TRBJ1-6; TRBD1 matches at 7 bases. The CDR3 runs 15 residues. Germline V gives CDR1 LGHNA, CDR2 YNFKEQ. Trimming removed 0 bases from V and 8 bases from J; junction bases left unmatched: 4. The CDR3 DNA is TGTGCCAGCAGCCAAGAGACAGGGAGGGATTCACCCCTCCACTTT. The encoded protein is CASSQETGRDSPLHF.

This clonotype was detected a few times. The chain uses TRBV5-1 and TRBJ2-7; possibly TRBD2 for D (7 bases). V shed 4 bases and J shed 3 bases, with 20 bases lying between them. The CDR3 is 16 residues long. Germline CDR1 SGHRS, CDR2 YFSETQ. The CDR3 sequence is CASSRGAGALFYEQYF. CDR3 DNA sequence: TGCGCCAGCAGCAGGGGGGCGGGGGCCTTGTTCTACGAGCAGTACTTC.

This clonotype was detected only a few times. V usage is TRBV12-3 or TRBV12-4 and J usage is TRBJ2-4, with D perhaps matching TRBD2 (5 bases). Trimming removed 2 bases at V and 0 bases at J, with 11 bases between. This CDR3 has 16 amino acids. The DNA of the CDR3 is TGTGCCAGCAGTTTACGCGGGTCCTTAGCCAAAAACATTCAGTACTTC. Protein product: CASSLRGSLAKNIQYF.

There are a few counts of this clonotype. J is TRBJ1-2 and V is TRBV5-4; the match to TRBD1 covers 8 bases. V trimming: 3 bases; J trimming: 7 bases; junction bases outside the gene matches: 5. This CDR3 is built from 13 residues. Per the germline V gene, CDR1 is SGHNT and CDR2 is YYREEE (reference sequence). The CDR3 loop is CASSSTDRGGYTF. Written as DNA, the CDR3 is TGTGCCAGCAGCTCGACCGACAGGGGTGGCTACACCTTC.

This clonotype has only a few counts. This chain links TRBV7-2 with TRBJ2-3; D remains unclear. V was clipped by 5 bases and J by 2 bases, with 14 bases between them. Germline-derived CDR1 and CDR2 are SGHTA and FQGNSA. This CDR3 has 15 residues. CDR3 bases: TGTGCCAGCAGCCTGGGGTGGGGAATCACAGATACGCAGTATTTT. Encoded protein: CASSLGWGITDTQYF.

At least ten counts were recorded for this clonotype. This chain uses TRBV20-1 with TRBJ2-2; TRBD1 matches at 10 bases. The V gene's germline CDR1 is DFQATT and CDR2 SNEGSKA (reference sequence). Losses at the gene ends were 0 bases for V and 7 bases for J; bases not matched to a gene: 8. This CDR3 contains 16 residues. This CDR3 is CSARDPDRGKGGELFF. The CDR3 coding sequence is TGCAGTGCTAGAGATCCGGACAGGGGGAAGGGCGGGGAGCTGTTTTTT.

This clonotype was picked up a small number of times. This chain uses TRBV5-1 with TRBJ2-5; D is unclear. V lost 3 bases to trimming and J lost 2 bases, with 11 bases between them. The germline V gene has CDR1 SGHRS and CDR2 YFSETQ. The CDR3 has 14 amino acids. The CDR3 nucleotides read TGCGCCAGCAGCTATCGACCGGCTCAAGAGACCCAGTACTTC. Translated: CASSYRPAQETQYF.